This T cell receptor (beta chain) was found in a study of blood T cell repertoires in COVID-19. Study-wide background: T cells, B-cell-depleted T cells, or PBMCs provided the cDNA or gDNA that served as material.

TCRdb's table, derived via immunoSEQ multiplex PCR, lists solely in-frame clones and lacks some. This table has tens of thousands of clones, 75% to 85% appearing once. This CDR3 comprises 17 residues. Germline lookup yields CDR1 SGHRS and CDR2 YFSETQ. V lost 4 bases, J lost 7 bases, and 15 bases stayed unmatched. This clone was seen a handful of times. Sequenced material: peripheral blood. The chain combines TRBV5-1 with TRBJ1-5; 9 bases match TRBD1. The receptor's source is a human donor in a cohort sampled during active COVID-19. The CDR3 loop reads CASSPGGVQGAYQPQHF. DNA for the CDR3: TGCGCCAGCAGCCCGGGGGGAGTACAGGGGGCCTACCAGCCCCAGCATTTT.